The clone carrying this T cell receptor beta chain occurred a few times. This sample is part of a study of identical twins. From the 5' RACE reads, TCRdb called clonotypes with MiXCR, one entry per CDR3 protein. The data show roughly 720,000 distinct CDR3 sequences, 15% to 20% seen once. The CDR3 consists of 14 residues. V dropped 5 bases and J dropped 5; count of bases not matched to a gene: 12. Germline CDR1 DFQATT, CDR2 SNEGSKA (reference sequence). These same records also appear under a second study, on T cells expressing NK-cell markers.

This chain joins TRBV20-1 and TRBJ2-7, with 7 bases identical to TRBD1. This receptor was taken from a woman younger than 35 in good health. The sequencing sample was made of PBMCs. The CDR3 sequence: CSAALGQEANEQYF. The DNA of the CDR3 is TGCAGTGCTGCCCTAGGACAGGAGGCGAACGAGCAGTACTTC.